The rows below give T cell receptor beta chains drawn from one sample of a study of glioma-infiltrating T cells. TCRdb re-called the multiplex PCR reads with MiXCR, one entry per CDR3 protein. In the table there are around 130,000 distinct CDR3 sequences, around 25% of which are singletons. Material: glioma tissue, nonneoplastic brain tissue, or PBMCs (not recorded which). The receptor source for this set is a human donor with low-grade glioma or glioblastoma, undergoing nonglioma brain surgery, or in good health (not recorded which). Each CDR3 is given with its conserved first and last residue. A D gene is named only where the DNA matches it firmly. Only some rows state a clone size, as once, few, many or a class for expanded clones.

clone size: few
D gene: .
J gene: TRBJ1-3
V gene: TRBV20-1
CDR3 protein: CSANVRGSGNTIYF
CDR3 DNA: TGCAGTGCTAATGTCAGGGGTTCTGGAAACACCATATATTTT

clone size: many
D gene: .
J gene: TRBJ1-1
V gene: TRBV6-1
CDR3 protein: CASTNGGTMNTEAFF
CDR3 DNA: TGTGCCAGCACCAACGGGGGGACCATGAACACTGAAGCTTTCTTT

clone size: many
D gene: .
J gene: TRBJ1-2
V gene: TRBV4-2
CDR3 protein: CASSQDRSTIGYTF
CDR3 DNA: TGTGCCAGCAGCCAAGATCGCAGTACTATTGGCTACACCTTC

clone size: .
D gene: .
J gene: TRBJ2-3
V gene: TRBV4-2
CDR3 protein: CASSQVEGGSTDTQYF
CDR3 DNA: TGTGCCAGCAGCCAAGTCGAGGGGGGCAGCACAGATACGCAGTATTTT

clone size: few
D gene: .
J gene: TRBJ2-5
V gene: TRBV3-1
CDR3 protein: CASSQGPGKQETQYF
CDR3 DNA: TGTGCCAGCAGCCAAGGACCGGGAAAGCAAGAGACCCAGTACTTC

clone size: .
D gene: .
J gene: TRBJ1-1
V gene: TRBV10-3
CDR3 protein: CAISESPGTEAFF
CDR3 DNA: TGTGCCATCAGTGAGTCCCCAGGCACTGAAGCTTTCTTT

clone size: few
D gene: TRBD1
J gene: TRBJ1-1
V gene: TRBV10-3
CDR3 protein: CAISEPTGGNTEAFF
CDR3 DNA: TGTGCCATCAGTGAGCCGACAGGGGGGAACACTGAAGCTTTCTTT

clone size: .
D gene: TRBD1
J gene: TRBJ1-1
V gene: TRBV12-3/TRBV12-4
CDR3 protein: CASSLRQGPATEAFF
CDR3 DNA: TGTGCCAGCAGCCTCCGACAGGGGCCGGCCACTGAAGCTTTCTTT

clone size: .
D gene: .
J gene: TRBJ1-1
V gene: TRBV10-3
CDR3 protein: CAISQPREETCEAFF
CDR3 DNA: TGTGCCATCAGTCAGCCCAGGGAAGAAACTTGCGAAGCTTTCTTT

clone size: .
D gene: .
J gene: TRBJ2-1
V gene: TRBV20-1
CDR3 protein: CSAGDWTYNEQFF
CDR3 DNA: TGCAGTGCTGGGGACTGGACCTACAATGAGCAGTTCTTC

clone size: many
D gene: .
J gene: TRBJ2-3
V gene: TRBV6-1
CDR3 protein: CASSPPSQYFSADTQYF
CDR3 DNA: TGTGCCAGCAGCCCGCCTTCTCAGTATTTTAGCGCAGATACGCAGTATTTT

clone size: .
D gene: TRBD1
J gene: TRBJ2-1
V gene: TRBV6-1
CDR3 protein: CASRTQGAQNEQFF
CDR3 DNA: TGTGCCAGCAGGACACAGGGGGCGCAAAATGAGCAGTTCTTC

clone size: .
D gene: TRBD1
J gene: TRBJ2-6
V gene: TRBV6-6
CDR3 protein: CASSYWDRGSGANVLTF
CDR3 DNA: TGTGCCAGCAGTTACTGGGACAGGGGGTCTGGGGCCAACGTCCTGACTTTC

clone size: few
D gene: .
J gene: TRBJ2-5
V gene: TRBV4-1
CDR3 protein: CASSQDGGLGHQETQYF
CDR3 DNA: TGCGCCAGCAGCCAAGATGGGGGCTTAGGGCACCAAGAGACCCAGTACTTC

clone size: few
D gene: TRBD1
J gene: TRBJ2-2
V gene: TRBV20-1
CDR3 protein: CSAGSRQGMATGELFF
CDR3 DNA: TGCAGTGCCGGATCGAGACAGGGGATGGCCACCGGGGAGCTGTTTTTT

clone size: .
D gene: TRBD1
J gene: TRBJ2-5
V gene: TRBV7-9
CDR3 protein: CASSFGTSTGAETQYF
CDR3 DNA: TGTGCCAGCAGCTTCGGAACCTCCACAGGGGCGGAGACCCAGTACTTC

clone size: few
D gene: .
J gene: TRBJ1-1
V gene: TRBV7-6
CDR3 protein: CASREGPGNTEAFF
CDR3 DNA: TGTGCCAGCAGAGAGGGGCCAGGGAACACTGAAGCTTTCTTT

clone size: many
D gene: .
J gene: TRBJ1-1
V gene: TRBV20-1
CDR3 protein: CSARGPGNTEAFF
CDR3 DNA: TGCAGTGCTAGAGGCCCGGGGAACACTGAAGCTTTCTTT

clone size: many
D gene: .
J gene: TRBJ2-1
V gene: TRBV24-1
CDR3 protein: CATSDGASDEQFF
CDR3 DNA: TGTGCCACCAGTGATGGGGCCTCCGATGAGCAGTTCTTC

clone size: .
D gene: TRBD1
J gene: TRBJ2-5
V gene: TRBV6-1
CDR3 protein: CASSVGGRQETQYF
CDR3 DNA: TGTGCCAGCAGCGTAGGGGGCAGGCAAGAGACCCAGTACTTC

clone size: .
D gene: TRBD1
J gene: TRBJ1-5
V gene: TRBV19
CDR3 protein: CASRDRVQPQHF
CDR3 DNA: TGCGCCAGCCGGGACAGGGTTCAGCCCCAGCATTTT

clone size: few
D gene: .
J gene: TRBJ1-2
V gene: TRBV7-2
CDR3 protein: CASSLGTPANYGYTF
CDR3 DNA: TGTGCCAGCAGCTTAGGGACGCCGGCTAACTATGGCTACACCTTC

clone size: .
D gene: .
J gene: TRBJ2-5
V gene: TRBV20-1
CDR3 protein: CSAPGRSLQETQYF
CDR3 DNA: TGCAGTGCCCCGGGACGGTCGCTCCAAGAGACCCAGTACTTC

clone size: many
D gene: .
J gene: TRBJ1-4
V gene: TRBV6-1
CDR3 protein: CASSETALRGEKLFF
CDR3 DNA: TGTGCCAGCAGTGAGACAGCGCTACGTGGTGAAAAACTGTTTTTT

clone size: many
D gene: .
J gene: TRBJ1-5
V gene: TRBV7-9
CDR3 protein: CASSSEGQFNQPQHF
CDR3 DNA: TGTGCCAGCAGCTCAGAGGGACAATTCAATCAGCCCCAGCATTTT

clone size: .
D gene: TRBD1
J gene: TRBJ1-1
V gene: TRBV11-2
CDR3 protein: CASSRQGALGAEAFF
CDR3 DNA: TGTGCCAGCAGCCGACAGGGGGCGCTGGGAGCTGAAGCTTTCTTT

clone size: few
D gene: .
J gene: TRBJ1-5
V gene: TRBV7-6
CDR3 protein: CASSLGRFGNQPQHF
CDR3 DNA: TGTGCCAGCAGCTTAGGTCGGTTTGGCAATCAGCCCCAGCATTTT

clone size: .
D gene: TRBD1
J gene: TRBJ2-6
V gene: TRBV19
CDR3 protein: CASTARQGARGANVLTF
CDR3 DNA: TGTGCCAGTACCGCACGACAGGGGGCGCGAGGGGCCAACGTCCTGACTTTC

clone size: .
D gene: TRBD1
J gene: TRBJ1-4
V gene: TRBV7-9
CDR3 protein: CASSGTGTGDEKLFF
CDR3 DNA: TGTGCCAGCAGCGGAACCGGGACAGGGGATGAAAAACTGTTTTTT

clone size: .
D gene: .
J gene: TRBJ2-2
V gene: TRBV14
CDR3 protein: CASSQSEYYIGELFF
CDR3 DNA: TGTGCCAGCAGCCAATCCGAATACTACATCGGGGAGCTGTTTTTT

clone size: few
D gene: TRBD1
J gene: TRBJ1-3
V gene: TRBV20-1
CDR3 protein: CSSRDRRSGNTIYF
CDR3 DNA: TGCAGTTCCAGGGACAGACGCTCTGGAAACACCATATATTTT

clone size: few
D gene: .
J gene: TRBJ1-5
V gene: TRBV4-1
CDR3 protein: CASSQGGGIGSNQPQHF
CDR3 DNA: TGCGCCAGCAGCCAAGGGGGGGGAATCGGCAGCAATCAGCCCCAGCATTTT

clone size: .
D gene: TRBD2
J gene: TRBJ2-1
V gene: TRBV6-2/TRBV6-3
CDR3 protein: CASRGKEAGGGYNEQFF
CDR3 DNA: TGTGCCAGCAGGGGGAAGGAAGCGGGGGGAGGATACAATGAGCAGTTCTTC

clone size: many
D gene: .
J gene: TRBJ1-1
V gene: TRBV20-1
CDR3 protein: CSARDARTGSNTEAFF
CDR3 DNA: TGCAGTGCTAGAGATGCGAGGACGGGGAGCAACACTGAAGCTTTCTTT

clone size: many
D gene: .
J gene: TRBJ1-1
V gene: TRBV27
CDR3 protein: CASSPRTANTEAFF
CDR3 DNA: TGTGCCAGCAGTCCTCGGACAGCCAACACTGAAGCTTTCTTT

clone size: .
D gene: .
J gene: TRBJ1-5
V gene: TRBV5-1
CDR3 protein: CASSHDPDSNQPQHF
CDR3 DNA: TGCGCCAGCAGCCATGACCCAGATAGCAATCAGCCCCAGCATTTT

clone size: few
D gene: .
J gene: TRBJ2-5
V gene: TRBV7-2
CDR3 protein: CASSTGQQETQYF
CDR3 DNA: TGTGCCAGCAGCACTGGACAGCAAGAGACCCAGTACTTC

clone size: .
D gene: .
J gene: TRBJ2-3
V gene: TRBV5-1
CDR3 protein: CASSLKWGSTDTQYF
CDR3 DNA: TGCGCCAGCAGCTTGAAGTGGGGCTCCACAGATACGCAGTATTTT

clone size: few
D gene: .
J gene: TRBJ2-5
V gene: TRBV12-3/TRBV12-4
CDR3 protein: CASSFGQLETQYF
CDR3 DNA: TGTGCCAGCAGTTTTGGGCAGCTAGAGACCCAGTACTTC

clone size: .
D gene: .
J gene: TRBJ1-2
V gene: TRBV25-1
CDR3 protein: CASGQFYGYTF
CDR3 DNA: TGTGCCAGCGGCCAGTTCTATGGCTACACCTTC

clone size: many
D gene: .
J gene: TRBJ1-1
V gene: TRBV25-1
CDR3 protein: CASSESYTEAFF
CDR3 DNA: TGTGCCAGCAGTGAATCCTACACTGAAGCTTTCTTT

clone size: .
D gene: .
J gene: TRBJ2-3
V gene: TRBV3-1
CDR3 protein: CASSFLADTQYF
CDR3 DNA: TGTGCCAGCAGCTTTCTGGCAGATACGCAGTATTTT

clone size: few
D gene: .
J gene: TRBJ1-1
V gene: TRBV3-1
CDR3 protein: CASSQVGQRTEAFF
CDR3 DNA: TGTGCCAGCAGCCAAGTTGGGCAGCGCACTGAAGCTTTCTTT

clone size: once
D gene: .
J gene: TRBJ1-5
V gene: TRBV12-3/TRBV12-4
CDR3 protein: CASRQDTTKPQHF
CDR3 DNA: TGTGCCAGCAGGCAGGACACGACAAAGCCCCAGCATTTT

clone size: many
D gene: TRBD1
J gene: TRBJ1-1
V gene: TRBV6-1
CDR3 protein: CASSTPTGLRTEAFF
CDR3 DNA: TGTGCCAGCAGTACCCCGACAGGGCTACGCACTGAAGCTTTCTTT

clone size: many
D gene: .
J gene: TRBJ2-5
V gene: TRBV12-3/TRBV12-4
CDR3 protein: CASSEETQYF
CDR3 DNA: TGTGCCAGCAGCGAAGAGACCCAGTACTTC

clone size: .
D gene: TRBD1
J gene: TRBJ1-2
V gene: TRBV24-1
CDR3 protein: CATSISDRGVDGYTF
CDR3 DNA: TGTGCCACCAGCATCAGCGACAGGGGGGTTGATGGCTACACCTTC

clone size: .
D gene: .
J gene: TRBJ1-2
V gene: TRBV3-1
CDR3 protein: CASSSGGGEGYTF
CDR3 DNA: TGTGCCAGCAGCTCCGGGGGGGGAGAAGGCTACACCTTC

clone size: many
D gene: .
J gene: TRBJ2-2
V gene: TRBV7-9
CDR3 protein: CASSFSNTGELFF
CDR3 DNA: TGTGCCAGCAGCTTTTCAAACACCGGGGAGCTGTTTTTT

clone size: .
D gene: .
J gene: TRBJ1-2
V gene: TRBV7-2
CDR3 protein: CAISSRLKQGPRPLYGYTF
CDR3 DNA: TGTGCCATCAGCTCAAGACTAAAACAAGGGCCACGACCCCTCTATGGCTACACCTTC

clone size: many
D gene: .
J gene: TRBJ2-1
V gene: TRBV6-2/TRBV6-3
CDR3 protein: CASSYHYNEQFF
CDR3 DNA: TGTGCCAGCAGTTACCACTACAATGAGCAGTTCTTC

clone size: few
D gene: TRBD1
J gene: TRBJ1-4
V gene: TRBV20-1
CDR3 protein: CSARDPGQGAEKLFF
CDR3 DNA: TGCAGTGCTAGAGATCCGGGACAGGGTGCTGAAAAACTGTTTTTT

clone size: many
D gene: .
J gene: TRBJ1-2
V gene: TRBV7-9
CDR3 protein: CASSESLLLYGYTF
CDR3 DNA: TGTGCCAGCAGCGAGAGCCTACTCCTCTATGGCTACACCTTC

clone size: .
D gene: .
J gene: TRBJ2-3
V gene: TRBV14
CDR3 protein: CASGDPGRFSNTQYF
CDR3 DNA: TGTGCCAGCGGCGATCCGGGACGATTTTCGAATACGCAGTATTTT

clone size: once
D gene: .
J gene: TRBJ1-1
V gene: TRBV5-4
CDR3 protein: CASSAVLMNTEAFF
CDR3 DNA: TGTGCCAGCAGCGCGGTCCTCATGAACACTGAAGCTTTCTTT